This T cell receptor (beta chain) derives from a study of blood T cell repertoires in COVID-19. As for the study in general: Whether acute or convalescent, the COVID-19 samples came from the United States, Italy and Spain. The cDNA or gDNA used as material had been derived from T cells, B-cell-depleted T cells, or PBMCs.

Authors' processing steps: Amplified reference gene primers provided the basis for estimating nucleated cell counts. Clones were sequenced by immunoSEQ multiplex PCR, and TCRdb holds only the in-frame ones, with some missing. That table gives V, J and clone size, and the DNA gave D and trimming. The sample records around 99,000 clones, just over 90% being singletons. V was shortened by 0 bases and J by 3 bases, with 12 bases between the two germline ends. The length of the CDR3 is 15 residues. Per germline, CDR1 SGHAT and CDR2 FQNNGV. The V and J genes are TRBV11-2 and TRBJ2-7, with D unclear. The sequence was obtained from a man in his fifties or sixties with acute or convalescent COVID-19. The source material was peripheral blood. CDR3 region: CASSLDHGRYYEQYF. The CDR3 nucleotides are TGTGCCAGCAGCTTAGATCACGGCAGGTACTACGAGCAGTACTTC.